The present T cell receptor (beta chain) was sequenced within a study of blood T cell repertoires in COVID-19. Study summary: Sites across the United States, Italy and Spain contributed samples from acute and convalescent COVID-19.

The CDR3 spans 15 residues. With 5 bases clipped from V and 0 bases from J, the junction kept 4 bases outside the gene matches. Looked up from germline, CDR1 is SGHVS and CDR2 is FNYEAQ. Cohort assignment relied on participant-reported clinical history. Donors in Cohort 3 counted as recovered after two negative PCRs, clearance, or symptom resolution. Sequencing was performed with immunoSEQ multiplex PCR; in TCRdb, only in-frame clones are kept and a portion is missing. The profile shows approximately 240,000 clones, around nine tenths of them singletons. Sequenced: PBMCs or T cells enriched from blood (not recorded which). The origin of this receptor is a woman under 30 who had recovered from COVID-19. The genes are TRBV7-6 and TRBJ1-2, with 9 bases matching TRBD1. CDR3 DNA sequence: TGTGCCAGCAGCCCCGGGACAGGGACTAACTATGGCTACACCTTC. It yields the protein CASSPGTGTNYGYTF.